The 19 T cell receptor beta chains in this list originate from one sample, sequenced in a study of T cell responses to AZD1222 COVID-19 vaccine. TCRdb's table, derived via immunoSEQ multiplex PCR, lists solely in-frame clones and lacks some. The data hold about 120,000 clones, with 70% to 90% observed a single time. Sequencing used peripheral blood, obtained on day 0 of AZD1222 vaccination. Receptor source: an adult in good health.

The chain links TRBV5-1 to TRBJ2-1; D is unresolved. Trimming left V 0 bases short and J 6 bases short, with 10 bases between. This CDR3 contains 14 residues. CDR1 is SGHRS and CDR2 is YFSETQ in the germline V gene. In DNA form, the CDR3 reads TGCGCCAGCAGCTTGGCCTCAGGTATCAATGAGCAGTTCTTC. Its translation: CASSLASGINEQFF.

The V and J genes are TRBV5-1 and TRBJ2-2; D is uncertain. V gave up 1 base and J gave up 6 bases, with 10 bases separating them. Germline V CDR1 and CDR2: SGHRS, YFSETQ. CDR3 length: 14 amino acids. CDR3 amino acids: CASSLTILPGELFF. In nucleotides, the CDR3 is TGCGCCAGCAGCTTGACTATCCTCCCCGGGGAGCTGTTTTTT.

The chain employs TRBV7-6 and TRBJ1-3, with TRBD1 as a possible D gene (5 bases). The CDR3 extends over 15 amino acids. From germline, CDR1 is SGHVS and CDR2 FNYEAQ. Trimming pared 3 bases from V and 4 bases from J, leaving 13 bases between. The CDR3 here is CASSLAHGAGNTIYF. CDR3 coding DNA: TGTGCCAGCAGCTTGGCTCATGGGGCAGGAAACACCATATATTTT.

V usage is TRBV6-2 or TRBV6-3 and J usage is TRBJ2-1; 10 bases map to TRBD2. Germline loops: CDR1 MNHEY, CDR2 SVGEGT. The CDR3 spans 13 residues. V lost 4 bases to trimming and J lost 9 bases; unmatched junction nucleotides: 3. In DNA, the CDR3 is TGTGCCAGCAGTTCAGCGGGGGGGGGTGAGCAGTTCTTC. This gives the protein CASSSAGGGEQFF.

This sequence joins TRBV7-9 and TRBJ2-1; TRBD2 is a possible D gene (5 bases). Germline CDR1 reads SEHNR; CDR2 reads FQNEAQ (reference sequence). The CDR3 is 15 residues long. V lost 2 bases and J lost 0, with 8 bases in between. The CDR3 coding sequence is TGTGCCAGCAGCTTAAGACTAAGCTCCTACAATGAGCAGTTCTTC. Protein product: CASSLRLSSYNEQFF.

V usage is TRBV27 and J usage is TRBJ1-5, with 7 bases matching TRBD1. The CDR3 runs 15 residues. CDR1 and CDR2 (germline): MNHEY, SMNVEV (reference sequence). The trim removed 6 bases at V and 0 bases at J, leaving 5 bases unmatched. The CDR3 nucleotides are TGTGCCAGCAGCCCGGGACAGTATAGCAATCAGCCCCAGCATTTT. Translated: CASSPGQYSNQPQHF.

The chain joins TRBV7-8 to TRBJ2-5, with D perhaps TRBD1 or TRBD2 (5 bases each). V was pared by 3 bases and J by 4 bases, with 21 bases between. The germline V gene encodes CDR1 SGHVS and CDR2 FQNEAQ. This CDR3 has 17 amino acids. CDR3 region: CASSLVLPTTGRETQYF. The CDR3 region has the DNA TGTGCCAGCAGCTTGGTCCTTCCAACTACGGGGCGAGAGACCCAGTACTTC.

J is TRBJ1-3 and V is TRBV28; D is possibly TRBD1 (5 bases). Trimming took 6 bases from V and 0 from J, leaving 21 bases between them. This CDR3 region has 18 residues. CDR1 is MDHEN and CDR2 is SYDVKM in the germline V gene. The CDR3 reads CASSPPGTGHPSGNTIYF. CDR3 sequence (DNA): TGTGCCAGCAGCCCACCGGGAACAGGCCATCCCTCTGGAAACACCATATATTTT.

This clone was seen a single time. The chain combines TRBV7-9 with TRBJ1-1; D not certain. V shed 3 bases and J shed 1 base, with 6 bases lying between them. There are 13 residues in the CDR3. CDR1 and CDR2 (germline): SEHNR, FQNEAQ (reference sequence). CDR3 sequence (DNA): TGTGCCAGCAGCTTGCGAGCGAACACTGAAGCTTTCTTT. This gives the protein CASSLRANTEAFF.

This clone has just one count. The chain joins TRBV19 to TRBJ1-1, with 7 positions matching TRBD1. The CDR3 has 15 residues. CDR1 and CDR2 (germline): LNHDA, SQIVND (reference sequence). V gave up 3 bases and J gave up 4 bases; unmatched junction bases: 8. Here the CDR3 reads CASSMSRGRGTEAFF. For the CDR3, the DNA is TGTGCCAGTAGTATGTCGAGGGGGCGCGGCACTGAAGCTTTCTTT. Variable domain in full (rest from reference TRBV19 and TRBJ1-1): DGGITQSPKYLFRKEGQNVTLSCEQNLNHDAMYWYRQDPGQGLRLIYYSQIVNDFQKGDIAEGYSVSREKKESFPLTVTSAQKNPTAFYLCASSMSRGRGTEAFFGQGTRLTVV.

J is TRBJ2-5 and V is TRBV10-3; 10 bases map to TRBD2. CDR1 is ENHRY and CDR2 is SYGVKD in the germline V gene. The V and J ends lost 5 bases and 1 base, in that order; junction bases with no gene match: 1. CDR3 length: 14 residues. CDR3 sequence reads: CAISSSGGQETQYF. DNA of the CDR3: TGTGCCATCAGTTCTAGCGGGGGCCAAGAGACCCAGTACTTC.

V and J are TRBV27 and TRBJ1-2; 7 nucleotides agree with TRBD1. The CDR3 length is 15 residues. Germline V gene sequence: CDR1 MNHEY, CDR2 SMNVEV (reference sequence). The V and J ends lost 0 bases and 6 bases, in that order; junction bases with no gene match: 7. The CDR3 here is CASSLSPQGVDGYTF. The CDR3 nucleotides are TGTGCCAGCAGTTTATCTCCTCAGGGGGTAGATGGCTACACCTTC.

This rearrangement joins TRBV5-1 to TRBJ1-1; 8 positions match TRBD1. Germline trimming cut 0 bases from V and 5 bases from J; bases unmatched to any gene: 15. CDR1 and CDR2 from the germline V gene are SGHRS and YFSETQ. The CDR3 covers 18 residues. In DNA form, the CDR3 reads TGCGCCAGCAGCTTGGTCCCCATGGGGCAGGGGGCGCTTACTGAAGCTTTCTTT. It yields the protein CASSLVPMGQGALTEAFF.

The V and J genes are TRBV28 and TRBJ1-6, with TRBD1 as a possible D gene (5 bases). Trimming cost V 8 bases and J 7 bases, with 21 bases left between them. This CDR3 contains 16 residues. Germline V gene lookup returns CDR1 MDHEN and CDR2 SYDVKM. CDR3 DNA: TGTGCCAGCGGAATGGAGTCGGGGCAGCCCAATTCACCCCTCCACTTT. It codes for CASGMESGQPNSPLHF.

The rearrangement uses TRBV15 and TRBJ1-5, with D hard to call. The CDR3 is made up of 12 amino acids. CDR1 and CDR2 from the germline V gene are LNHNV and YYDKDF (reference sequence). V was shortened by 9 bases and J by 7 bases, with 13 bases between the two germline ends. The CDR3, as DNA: TGTGCCACGGGGAGGGAGGGCCAGCCCCAGCATTTT. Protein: CATGREGQPQHF.

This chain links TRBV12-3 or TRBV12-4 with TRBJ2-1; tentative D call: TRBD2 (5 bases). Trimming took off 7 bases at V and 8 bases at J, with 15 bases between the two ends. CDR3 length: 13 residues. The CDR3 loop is CASTWRYGDEQFF. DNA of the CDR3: TGTGCCAGCACCTGGAGATACGGGGATGAGCAGTTCTTC.

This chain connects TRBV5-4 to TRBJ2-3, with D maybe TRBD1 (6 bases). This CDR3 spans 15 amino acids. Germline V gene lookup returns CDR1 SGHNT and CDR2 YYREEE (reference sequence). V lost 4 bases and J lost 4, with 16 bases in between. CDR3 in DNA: TGTGCCAGCAGCCCCATTGGGGGCGGACCAGATACGCAGTATTTT. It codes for CASSPIGGGPDTQYF.

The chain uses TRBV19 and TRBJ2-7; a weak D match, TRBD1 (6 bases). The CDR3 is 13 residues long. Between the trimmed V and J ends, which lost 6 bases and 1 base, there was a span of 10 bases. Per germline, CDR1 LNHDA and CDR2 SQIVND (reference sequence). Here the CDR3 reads CASRGRGSYEQYF. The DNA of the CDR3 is TGTGCCAGTAGGGGCAGGGGATCCTACGAGCAGTACTTC.

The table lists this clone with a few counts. The CDR3 nucleotides are TGTGCCAGCAGCCCGGGGGACAGGGCGAACACTGAAGCTTTCTTT. The encoded protein is CASSPGDRANTEAFF. V gene TRBV3-1 (or the pseudogene TRBV3-2) combines with J gene TRBJ1-1, with TRBD1 matching over 9 bases. The germline V gene has CDR1 LGHDT and CDR2 YNNKEL (reference sequence). Germline trimming cut 4 bases from V and 1 base from J; bases unmatched to any gene: 4. This CDR3 is built from 15 residues.